This is a list of T cell receptor beta chains from one sample in a study of T cells in Graves' hyperthyroidism and ophthalmopathy. TCRdb re-called the multiplex PCR reads with MiXCR, one entry per CDR3 protein. The sample includes roughly 500,000 distinct CDR3 sequences, 46% of them seen just once. The sample consisted of peripheral blood or thyroid tissue (not recorded which). The receptor source for this set is an adult woman with Graves' disease, either hyperthyroidism or ophthalmopathy (not recorded which). The CDR3 runs from the conserved cysteine through the conserved F or W. Each record gives: D gene, J gene, V gene, clone size, CDR3 DNA, CDR3 protein. D genes are given only for firm matches. Part of the rows lack a size; the others show once, few, many or a class for expanded clones.

d_gene: -
j_gene: TRBJ1-2
v_gene: TRBV12-3/TRBV12-4
abundance: -
CDR3nt: TGTGCCAGCAGTCCCAATGGACAAGCTAACTATGGCTACACCTTC
CDR3aa: CASSPNGQANYGYTF

d_gene: -
j_gene: TRBJ2-5
v_gene: TRBV19
abundance: -
CDR3nt: TGTGCCAGTAGTAAATACCCGGTGGTAGTGGGAGTACAAGAGACCCAGTACTTC
CDR3aa: CASSKYPVVVGVQETQYF

d_gene: -
j_gene: TRBJ2-2
v_gene: TRBV5-1
abundance: -
CDR3nt: TGCGCCAGCAGCTTGGAGTTGGTCACCGGGGAGCTGTTTTTT
CDR3aa: CASSLELVTGELFF

d_gene: -
j_gene: TRBJ1-2
v_gene: TRBV19
abundance: -
CDR3nt: TGTGCCAGTAGTATCTTAGGAACCCACTATGGCTACACCTTC
CDR3aa: CASSILGTHYGYTF

d_gene: -
j_gene: TRBJ1-5
v_gene: TRBV20-1
abundance: -
CDR3nt: TGCAGTGCCCGACTAGAGGGGGAGACCCAGCATTTT
CDR3aa: CSARLEGETQHF

d_gene: -
j_gene: TRBJ2-2
v_gene: TRBV28
abundance: -
CDR3nt: TGTGCCAGCAGCCACCGGGACGTCGCGAACACCGGGGAGCTGTTTTTT
CDR3aa: CASSHRDVANTGELFF

d_gene: TRBD1
j_gene: TRBJ1-1
v_gene: TRBV28
abundance: few
CDR3nt: TGTGCCAGCAGTTTATTCGGACAGGGAGGAACTGAAGCTTTCTTT
CDR3aa: CASSLFGQGGTEAFF

d_gene: -
j_gene: TRBJ2-5
v_gene: TRBV6-6
abundance: many
CDR3nt: TGTGCCACCAACCGGGCGGGCCGCAGCGAAGAGACCCAGTACTTC
CDR3aa: CATNRAGRSEETQYF

d_gene: -
j_gene: TRBJ1-6
v_gene: TRBV5-1
abundance: -
CDR3nt: TGCGCCAGCAGCCAAATAAATTCACCCCTCCACTTT
CDR3aa: CASSQINSPLHF

d_gene: TRBD1
j_gene: TRBJ2-5
v_gene: TRBV7-9
abundance: -
CDR3nt: TGTGCCAGCAGCTTAGGGGCAGGGGGACACCAACAAGAGACCCAGTACTTC
CDR3aa: CASSLGAGGHQQETQYF

d_gene: -
j_gene: TRBJ1-1
v_gene: TRBV12-3/TRBV12-4
abundance: -
CDR3nt: TGTGCCAGCAGTTTGGGCCAGGTCGTCGGTGAAGCTTTCTTT
CDR3aa: CASSLGQVVGEAFF

d_gene: -
j_gene: TRBJ1-5
v_gene: TRBV19
abundance: many
CDR3nt: TGTGCCAGTAGTCCTCGGGACGACTATAGCAATCAGCCCCAGCATTTT
CDR3aa: CASSPRDDYSNQPQHF

d_gene: -
j_gene: TRBJ1-1
v_gene: TRBV10-3
abundance: -
CDR3nt: TGTGCCATCAGTGAGTTCCAGAGCACTGAAGCTTTCTTT
CDR3aa: CAISEFQSTEAFF

d_gene: -
j_gene: TRBJ2-7
v_gene: TRBV7-2
abundance: -
CDR3nt: TGTGCCAGCAGCTATGGGTTCTTCGACTACGAGCAGTACTTC
CDR3aa: CASSYGFFDYEQYF

d_gene: -
j_gene: TRBJ1-5
v_gene: TRBV20-1
abundance: -
CDR3nt: TGCAGTGCGGGGGGCACTAATCAGCCCCAGCATTTT
CDR3aa: CSAGGTNQPQHF

d_gene: -
j_gene: TRBJ1-5
v_gene: TRBV6-6
abundance: many
CDR3nt: TGTGCCAGCAGTTACGTCGGCAATCAGCCCCAGCATTTT
CDR3aa: CASSYVGNQPQHF

d_gene: -
j_gene: TRBJ1-1
v_gene: TRBV5-1
abundance: many
CDR3nt: TGCGCCAGCAGCTCGGGCGTGGGACCGAACACTGAAGCTTTCTTT
CDR3aa: CASSSGVGPNTEAFF

d_gene: TRBD1
j_gene: TRBJ1-1
v_gene: TRBV11-2
abundance: -
CDR3nt: TGTGCCAGCTTACTAGGGACAGTGCTGAACACTGAAGCTTTCTTT
CDR3aa: CASLLGTVLNTEAFF

d_gene: -
j_gene: TRBJ2-5
v_gene: TRBV7-8
abundance: once
CDR3nt: TGTGCCAGCAGCGCCTTATGGGGGAGTTCGACGGCGACCCAGTACTTC
CDR3aa: CASSALWGSSTATQYF

d_gene: TRBD1
j_gene: TRBJ1-2
v_gene: TRBV7-3
abundance: -
CDR3nt: TGTGCCAGCAGCTTAAACACAGGGGGGAGCTATGGCTACACCTTC
CDR3aa: CASSLNTGGSYGYTF

d_gene: -
j_gene: TRBJ2-1
v_gene: TRBV4-3
abundance: many
CDR3nt: TGCGCCAGCAGCCAAGTGTACCCCTCGGGGGAGCAGTTCTTC
CDR3aa: CASSQVYPSGEQFF

d_gene: -
j_gene: TRBJ2-6
v_gene: TRBV19
abundance: -
CDR3nt: TGTGCCAGTAGTATTAGGGGGAGGACTGAAGCTTTC
CDR3aa: CASSIRGRTEAF

d_gene: -
j_gene: TRBJ1-2
v_gene: TRBV11-2
abundance: -
CDR3nt: TGTGCCAGCAGCTATTTCATCGGGCCTTCCGATGGCTACACCTTC
CDR3aa: CASSYFIGPSDGYTF

d_gene: TRBD1
j_gene: TRBJ1-1
v_gene: TRBV2
abundance: -
CDR3nt: TGTGCCAGCAGTCACAGGGGGCTTGGCACTGAAGCTTTCTTT
CDR3aa: CASSHRGLGTEAFF

d_gene: -
j_gene: TRBJ2-7
v_gene: TRBV4-1
abundance: few
CDR3nt: TGCGCCAGCAGCCAAGTCCTGAGCCAGGCATCCTACGAGCAGTACTTC
CDR3aa: CASSQVLSQASYEQYF

d_gene: TRBD1
j_gene: TRBJ1-2
v_gene: TRBV20-1
abundance: -
CDR3nt: TGCAGTGCTCCAGAGACAGGGGGTGGTGGCTACACCTTC
CDR3aa: CSAPETGGGGYTF

d_gene: -
j_gene: TRBJ1-6
v_gene: TRBV10-3
abundance: few
CDR3nt: TGTGCCATCAGTGAGTCGACGGTTAGGGATTCACCCCTCCACTTT
CDR3aa: CAISESTVRDSPLHF

d_gene: -
j_gene: TRBJ2-7
v_gene: TRBV29-1
abundance: many
CDR3nt: TGCAGCGTTGAAGGGGGCAAGACCTACGAGCAGTACTTC
CDR3aa: CSVEGGKTYEQYF

d_gene: TRBD2
j_gene: TRBJ2-5
v_gene: TRBV10-2
abundance: many
CDR3nt: TGCGCCAGCAGTAGGGCGGGAGGCCCACAAGAGACCCAGTACTTC
CDR3aa: CASSRAGGPQETQYF

d_gene: TRBD1
j_gene: TRBJ2-7
v_gene: TRBV6-2/TRBV6-3
abundance: -
CDR3nt: TGTGCCAGCAGTTTTCGGGACAGGGCCAACTACGAGCAGTACTTC
CDR3aa: CASSFRDRANYEQYF

d_gene: -
j_gene: TRBJ1-5
v_gene: TRBV20-1
abundance: many
CDR3nt: TGCAGTGCTAGAGGGGACCTCAATCAGCCCCAGCATTTT
CDR3aa: CSARGDLNQPQHF